This entry is about one T cell receptor (beta chain). What it binds is not known. The sample originates from a study of a mutant IDH1 vaccine in newly diagnosed glioma. Assay: immunoSEQ multiplex PCR; the TCRdb copy retains only in-frame clones and omits some. The data show 40,000 to 60,000 clones, roughly 80% seen once. This CDR3 is built from 17 residues. CDR1 is SNHLY, CDR2 FYNNEI, per germline. Deletions cut 9 bases from V and 8 bases from J, with 31 bases between. Regarding time point: week 35, safety follow-up. Doses consisted of 300 ug of mutant IDH1 20-mer peptide each, paired with topical imiquimod. Patients came in for eight vaccinations, in weeks 1, 3, 5, 7, 11, 15, 19 and 23.

The specimen comprised PBMCs, sampled from a glioma patient whose treatment included an IDH1 peptide vaccine. This TCR came from a man aged 35-49 years with glioma. The rearrangement uses TRBV2 and TRBJ1-2; D is uncertain. The CDR3 sequence: CARSASSERVATGGYTF. CDR3 coding DNA: TGTGCCAGGTCCGCAAGCTCAGAACGGGTTGCCACTGGGGGCTACACCTTC.